Each of the 7 T cell receptor beta chains below was sequenced from the same sample in a study of siplizumab effects on memory and regulatory T cells. Measured with immunoSEQ multiplex PCR; TCRdb has only the in-frame clones, and not every one. Of around 97,000 clones listed, about 94% are singletons. The sequencing input was non-Treg CD4+ T cells sorted from blood. Every receptor here comes from a human donor in good health.

DNA of the CDR3: TGTGCCAGTAGTATGGGTAGCACAGATACGCAGTATTTT. Its translation: CASSMGSTDTQYF. The chain recombines TRBV19 with TRBJ2-3; D unclear. With 3 bases removed from V and 0 bases from J, the gap between germline ends came to 4 bases. CDR3 size: 13 residues. Per the germline V gene, CDR1 is LNHDA and CDR2 is SQIVND (reference sequence).

The V call is TRBV18, the J call TRBJ2-1; 10 nucleotides align to TRBD2. V gave up 4 bases and J gave up 1 base; unmatched junction bases: 7. CDR1 KGHSH and CDR2 LQKENI come from the germline V gene. This CDR3 is built from 17 residues. CDR3 region: CASSRSGGGISYNEQFF. The CDR3 DNA is TGTGCCAGCTCACGCAGCGGGGGGGGAATTTCCTACAATGAGCAGTTCTTC.

The V call is TRBV2, the J call TRBJ1-1, with TRBD1 matching over 7 bases. CDR3 length: 14 residues. Looked up from germline, CDR1 is SNHLY and CDR2 is FYNNEI. V shed 2 bases and J 0 bases; nucleotides not matched to a gene: 0. CDR3 in amino acids: CASSERGLNTEAFF. In nucleotides, the CDR3 is TGTGCCAGCAGTGAAAGGGGGCTGAACACTGAAGCTTTCTTT.

This chain uses TRBV28 with TRBJ2-5, with TRBD1 as a possible D gene (6 bases). Germline assignment: CDR1 MDHEN and CDR2 SYDVKM. This CDR3 has 14 residues. Between the trimmed V and J ends, which lost 10 bases and 8 bases, there was a span of 23 bases. The CDR3 loop reads CATSPSYPQGTQYF. CDR3 bases: TGTGCCACTTCCCCATCCTACCCACAGGGAACCCAGTACTTC. The full variable domain, its missing parts supplied by reference TRBV28 and TRBJ2-5, is DVKVTQSSRYLVKRTGEKVFLECVQDMDHENMFWYRQDPGLGLRLIYFSYDVKMKEKGDIPEGYSVSREKKERFSLILESASTNQTSMYLCATSPSYPQGTQYFGPGTRLLVL.

The chain joins TRBV29-1 to TRBJ2-1; D remains unclear. The CDR3 runs 15 residues. V lost 6 bases to trimming and J lost 0 bases, with 15 bases between them. CDR1 and CDR2 (germline): SQVTM, ANQGSEA. DNA of the CDR3: TGCAGCGTCTATCCCGCGGTGAGCTCCTACAATGAGCAGTTCTTC. Protein sequence: CSVYPAVSSYNEQFF.

As to this clone: Within the sample, other DNA sequences also encode this same CDR3. The genes are TRBV5-4 and TRBJ2-7; perhaps D is TRBD1 or TRBD2 (6 bases each). The CDR3 consists of 14 residues. V was cut by 0 bases and J by 4 bases, with 11 bases left in between. The germline CDR1 and CDR2 sequences are SGHNT and YYREEE (reference sequence). For the CDR3, the DNA is TGTGCCAGCAGCTTGGCTGGGGGGACATACGAGCAGTACTTC. It codes for CASSLAGGTYEQYF.

This chain uses TRBV11-2 with TRBJ1-1; 8 bases are shared with TRBD1. This CDR3 has 13 residues. Unmatched junction bases numbered 1, after V lost 3 bases and J lost 4 bases. CDR1 SGHAT and CDR2 FQNNGV come from the germline V gene. The CDR3 DNA sequence: TGTGCCAGCAGCTTTGGGACAGGCACTGAAGCTTTCTTT. It encodes CASSFGTGTEAFF.